The TCR beta chain under discussion was sequenced for a study of cytotoxic CD8 clonotypes in ibrutinib-treated CLL. Study in general: Response was recorded as partial in roughly 24 patients and complete in 2; at median roughly 70 months, approximately 15 remained remitted and approximately 12 had progressed. Findings and limits, study-wide: Clonality increased with ibrutinib response but returned toward baseline at progression.

About this clone: Its antigen is not known.

Germline CDR1 reads GTSNPN; CDR2 reads SVGIG (reference sequence). The CDR3 has 18 amino acids. Trimming at V came to 0 bases and at J to 8 bases, leaving 16 bases not matched to a gene. Frozen PBMC stocks contributed about 2.2 micrograms of genomic DNA to the TCR beta libraries. Some clones are missing from TCRdb's copy, which holds only in-frame ones; the method was immunoSEQ multiplex PCR. The table records roughly 180,000 clones, 55% to 85% of them present only once. The TCR originated in a human donor with chronic lymphocytic leukemia. The V gene is TRBV30, the J gene TRBJ1-4; 9 bases align to TRBD1. The sample here was PBMCs, taken after 24 months of ibrutinib treatment. The CDR3 reads CAWSVKLGQGGLGEKLFF. CDR3 bases: TGTGCCTGGAGTGTAAAGCTGGGACAGGGAGGCTTAGGGGAAAAACTGTTTTTT.